The present TCR beta chain was sequenced within a study of T cells in localized non-small cell lung cancer. Whole-study findings and limits: In adjacent lung, a median around 55 of the top 100 tumor clones were found. Among blood samples, higher T cell density accompanied longer overall survival. It remains possible that heterogeneity exists, since only one tumor region was sequenced. Uninvolved adjacent lung had more T cell clonality than any other tissue, topping tumor.

V lost 2 bases and J 8 bases, leaving 7 bases between the germline ends. This CDR3 has 12 residues. CDR1 and CDR2 (germline): MNHNY, SVGAGI (reference sequence). This clone was found once. Its cognate antigen is unknown. The sample contains more than one DNA sequence encoding this CDR3. Assay: immunoSEQ multiplex PCR; the TCRdb copy retains only in-frame clones and omits some. The sample shows around 41,000 clones, approximately 83% of them seen only once. This sample comprised peripheral blood, obtained before any cancer treatment. The origin of this receptor is a man between 40 and 70 years old with stage I lung adenocarcinoma. The V and J genes are TRBV6-6 and TRBJ2-1; D uncertain. The CDR3 loop reads CASSYRVYEQFF. The DNA of the CDR3 is TGTGCCAGCAGTTACAGGGTTTATGAGCAGTTCTTC.